The clone carrying this T cell receptor beta chain was counted ten times or more. Library preparation (for TCRbeta) was performed with unique molecular identifiers. TCRdb re-called the PCR reads with MiXCR, one entry per CDR3 protein. The table includes roughly 48,000 distinct CDR3 sequences, approximately 6.1% detected once. This sample is drawn from a study of T-cell reconstitution after alpha-beta-depleted transplantation in children. The length of the CDR3 is 16 residues. V lost 4 bases and J lost 3; bases outside the gene matches: 9. Germline V lookup: CDR1 MGHRA, CDR2 YSYEKL. The V and J genes are TRBV4-1 and TRBJ2-7; TRBD2 matches at 10 bases. The specimen comprised PBMCs, mostly from graft donor cells, sampled 60 days after TCRalphabeta/CD19-depleted stem cell transplant. This TCR derives from a female patient between 2 and 15 years old who had a stem cell transplant for aplastic anemia, so the T cells may come from the graft donor. The CDR3 nucleotides are TGCGCCAGCAGCCTCACCGGGACTAGCGACTACTACGAGCAGTACTTC. Its translation is CASSLTGTSDYYEQYF.